This T cell receptor (beta chain) was obtained from a study of blood T cell repertoires in COVID-19. Data came from immunoSEQ multiplex PCR; TCRdb stores just in-frame clones and leaves some out. The top ten clones hold 1.5% to 2% of a sample with around 400,000 clones, nearly 90% of them seen once. Trimming stripped 0 bases from V and 8 bases from J, with 13 bases between. Germline values: CDR1 LGHNA, CDR2 YNFKEQ. This CDR3 is 14 amino acids long. V usage is TRBV4-2 and J usage is TRBJ1-2; no clear D. The receptor's source is a woman in her twenties or thirties who had recovered from COVID-19. Input material: PBMCs or T cells enriched from blood (not recorded which). The DNA of the CDR3 is TGTGCCAGCAGCCAAGATCCACAGACCCAAGGCTACACCTTC. It encodes CASSQDPQTQGYTF.